Sequencing of this T cell receptor (beta chain) was carried out in a study of identical twins. TCRdb re-derived calls from the 5' RACE reads in MiXCR, one entry per CDR3 protein. The data contain fewer than 900,000 distinct CDR3 sequences, 21% of them singletons. CDR3 length: 21 residues. In germline, CDR1 is SNHLY, CDR2 FYNNEI. Trimming took 1 base from V and 0 from J; bases not matched to a gene: 16. These data were likewise used in another study, on T cells expressing NK-cell markers. This second study notes: The TCR beta repertoires originated in sorted CD3+CD56+NKG2C+, CD3+CD56+NKG2C- and CD3+CD56-NKG2C+ T cells. Evidence did not settle whether expanded NKG2C+ T cell clones targeted HCMV.

Sequencing was done on a sample of PBMCs. The receptor's source is a woman under 30 in good health. This rearrangement joins TRBV2 to TRBJ2-1; the match to TRBD2 covers 9 bases. The CDR3: CASSEGEANYLAGSSYNEQFF. In nucleotides, the CDR3 is TGTGCCAGCAGTGAAGGAGAGGCGAACTACCTAGCGGGGAGCTCCTACAATGAGCAGTTCTTC.